This is a list of T cell receptor beta chains from one sample in a study of T-cell memory formation after mild COVID-19. From the 5' RACE reads, TCRdb called clonotypes with MiXCR, one entry per CDR3 protein. The sample includes 200,000 to 250,000 distinct CDR3 sequences, roughly 9.4% seen only once; the top ten take around a fifth. Input material: PBMCs or a T cell subset sorted from them (not recorded which). Source of these receptors: a man aged 18 to 30 who had mild COVID-19 (a few samples of this study predate the infection). Cell type and time point are not known. The CDR3 runs from the conserved cysteine through the conserved F or W. D genes are given only for firm matches. Size values are once, few and many counts, or a class for expanded clones, and some rows have none.

J	V	length	size	D	CDR3	DNA
TRBJ1-5	TRBV28	16	.	.	CASSFGSGYSNQPQHF	TGTGCCAGCAGTTTCGGATCTGGATATAGCAATCAGCCCCAGCATTTT
TRBJ1-1	TRBV4-1	15	few	.	CASSRDSFRGTEAFF	TGCGCCAGCAGCCGGGATTCTTTTAGGGGCACTGAAGCTTTCTTT
TRBJ1-2	TRBV5-1	15	.	TRBD1	CASSTGQAINYGYTF	TGCGCCAGCAGTACGGGACAGGCGATTAACTATGGCTACACCTTC
TRBJ1-1	TRBV7-9	13	.	.	CASSFSLGAEAFF	TGTGCCAGCAGCTTTAGTCTGGGAGCTGAAGCTTTCTTT
TRBJ2-1	TRBV5-1	14	many	TRBD1	CASSFADRVSEQFF	TGCGCCAGCAGCTTTGCGGACAGGGTTAGCGAGCAGTTCTTC
TRBJ2-1	TRBV3-1	12	few	.	CASSTPPGEQFF	TGTGCCAGCTCTACGCCCCCTGGTGAGCAGTTCTTC
TRBJ1-2	TRBV29-1	13	.	TRBD1	CSVPLRGGDGYTF	TGCAGCGTTCCCCTCAGGGGGGGCGATGGCTACACCTTC
TRBJ1-6	TRBV7-2	14	.	.	CASSLVQGNSPLHF	TGTGCCAGCAGCTTAGTGCAGGGTAATTCACCCCTCCACTTT
TRBJ1-2	TRBV28	12	few	.	CATRPSHYGYTF	TGTGCCACCCGGCCATCACACTATGGCTACACCTTC
TRBJ1-1	TRBV7-2	16	.	.	CASSPGRAPLNTEAFF	TGTGCCAGCAGCCCCGGCAGGGCCCCACTGAACACTGAAGCTTTCTTT
TRBJ1-1	TRBV4-3	14	many	.	CASSQVRGGDMPFF	TGCGCCAGCAGCCAAGTTCGGGGGGGGGATATGCCTTTCTTT
TRBJ1-2	TRBV19	15	.	TRBD1	CASSRRQGADYGYTF	TGTGCCAGTAGTCGTAGACAGGGGGCGGACTATGGCTACACCTTC
TRBJ1-5	TRBV6-6	14	few	.	CASTLWAADQPQHF	TGTGCCAGCACCCTATGGGCAGCGGATCAGCCCCAGCATTTT
TRBJ2-1	TRBV5-1	14	.	.	CASSLGAPRREQFF	TGCGCCAGCAGCTTGGGGGCGCCCCGTCGTGAGCAGTTCTTC
TRBJ1-1	TRBV20-1	14	.	TRBD1	CSARSTGGYTEAFF	TGCAGTGCTAGATCGACAGGGGGCTACACTGAAGCTTTCTTT
TRBJ2-6	TRBV20-1	17	few	.	CSASRETGTFGANVLTF	.
TRBJ2-1	TRBV11-2	12	few	.	CASSLAGGEQFF	TGTGCCAGCAGCTTAGCTGGCGGTGAGCAGTTCTTC
TRBJ2-3	TRBV20-1	16	.	TRBD2	CSALWTSGAYTDTQYF	TGCAGTGCTCTATGGACTAGCGGGGCGTACACAGATACGCAGTATTTT
TRBJ1-5	TRBV7-2	23	few	TRBD1	CASSLGEGAERVDLHDSNQPQHF	TGTGCCAGCAGCTTAGGGGAGGGGGCGGAGCGAGTGGACTTACACGATAGCAATCAGCCCCAGCATTTT
TRBJ2-7	TRBV4-2	15	.	TRBD2	CASSQSGGERGEQYF	TGTGCCAGCAGCCAGTCCGGGGGGGAGAGAGGCGAGCAGTACTTC
TRBJ1-2	TRBV5-6	14	few	TRBD1	CASSLVGTEYGYTF	TGTGCCAGCAGCTTGGTGGGGACAGAGTATGGCTACACCTTC
TRBJ1-2	TRBV4-3	15	.	.	CASSQDRTSLYGYTF	TGCGCCAGCAGCCAAGATCGAACCAGCCTTTATGGCTACACCTTC
TRBJ2-5	TRBV29-1	11	.	.	CSGRGQETQYF	TGCAGCGGCAGGGGCCAAGAGACCCAGTACTTC
TRBJ2-7	TRBV5-6	15	few	.	CASTGSMRATYEQYF	TGTGCCAGCACCGGCTCTATGAGGGCCACCTACGAGCAGTACTTC
TRBJ1-2	TRBV6-5	15	.	.	CASSYQSVLPYGYTF	TGTGCCAGCAGTTACCAGTCAGTATTACCCTATGGCTACACCTTC
TRBJ2-5	TRBV9	13	.	.	CASSVGSTFTQYF	TGTGCCAGCAGCGTAGGCTCGACGTTCACCCAGTACTTC
TRBJ2-1	TRBV2	15	.	TRBD1	CASSEDRGSFNEQFF	TGTGCCAGCAGTGAGGACAGGGGGTCGTTCAATGAGCAGTTCTTC
TRBJ2-3	TRBV7-2	20	many	TRBD2	CASSRGLGTSGGAVTDTQYF	TGTGCCAGTTCCCGGGGGCTAGGGACTAGCGGGGGGGCTGTCACAGATACGCAGTATTTT
TRBJ2-7	TRBV5-1	12	many	.	CASPETGDEQYF	TGCGCCAGCCCCGAGACAGGAGACGAGCAGTACTTC
TRBJ1-5	TRBV7-9	13	.	.	CASSPLSNQPQHF	TGTGCCAGCAGCCCCCTGAGCAATCAGCCCCAGCATTTT
TRBJ2-1	TRBV11-3	14	few	TRBD1	CASSLQGENNEQFF	TGTGCCAGCAGCTTACAGGGGGAAAACAATGAGCAGTTCTTC